This T cell receptor (beta chain) came from a study of relationships among human T cell subsets (dated by TCRdb to the early 2010s). With regard to the full study: Eight distinct blood T cell populations were sequenced: pan T, CD8 cytotoxic, regulatory, Th1, Th2, naive plus transitional, activated and memory cells. Beyond this particular receptor, the publication reports: A CD4+CD8+ double-positive population could not be excluded by the bead-based sorting. While more than 60% of CD8+ cytotoxic sequences came from clones with more than 100 reads, the regulatory and Th2 subsets had few clones of that kind. Substantial sharing of CDR3s among Th1, Th2 and regulatory T cells was interpreted as suggestive of stochastic cell fate choices. No statistically significant differences in V, D and J usage, CDR3 length or N-nucleotide additions were observed among the seven subsets.

According to the germline V gene, CDR1 reads KGHDR and CDR2 reads SFDVKD. Trimming accounts for 7 bases at V and 8 bases at J, while the number of junction bases matched to no gene is 4. CDR3 length: 14 amino acids, cysteine to phenylalanine. CDR3 DNA is the only sequence kept; it has 42 bases, read in frame from the first base. This clonotype was seen only once. There is no known antigen for this receptor. Per-nucleotide qualities are absent, and no much larger clonotype sits a single base away. Support from one read is weak. The CD4+CD25-CD294- flow-through remaining after CD25, CD56 and CD294 bead selections was collected as Th1 cells. Miltenyi superparamagnetic beads coated with subset-specific monoclonal antibodies were used for isolation of the T cell subsets. Every T cell population was isolated from peripheral blood. Ficoll separation was used to obtain mononuclear cells from whole blood, after which anti-CD14 microbeads were used to deplete monocytes. Isolated cell populations were immediately resuspended in RNAprotect reagent.

Library preparation employed multiplex PCR. TCRdb records 454 GS FLX as the sequencer. Semiquantitative ARM-PCR was used to amplify the TCR alpha and beta CDR3 regions from mRNA. In ARM-PCR, tagged nested gene-specific primers were used first, and exponential amplification was then carried out by communal superprimers. Nested primers were removed by exonuclease before the second amplification round on first-round PCR products. The amplicons were sequenced on the 454 platform, which can rapidly sequence millions of DNA fragments without cloning bias. A read counted as effective if the read could be mapped to both V and J germline segments. The paper's data handling went like this. Reads were assigned to germline V, D and J segments with IRmap, which uses pyromap, a Smith-Waterman modification adapted to 454 sequencing errors. Cutoffs set at the 99th percentile of alignment scores from simulated random sequences were applied to filter D-beta assignments. CDR3 was defined as the amino acids between the conserved V-segment Y[YFLI]C motif and the J-segment [FW]GXGT motif. Repertoire diversity was estimated with a compound Poisson process model previously applied to large-scale EST data. A cross-contamination detection procedure was applied to argue against sample contamination as the source of shared CDR3s. The public reads were run again by TCRdb, first through fastp at Q25 and then through MiXCR, and only productive beta chains were kept. Under each unique CDR3 protein, matching rows form one entry showing the most common genes and DNA. V and J calls and clone size were set by TCRdb, not the authors. Here the sample has 13,000 or so distinct CDR3 sequences; 67% occur a single time. Clones ranked in the top ten supply 25% to 30% of the sample.

The chain was built from TRBV24-1 and TRBJ2-4, with 13 central nucleotides matching TRBD2. This clonotype was sampled from a man between 40 and 49 years old in good health. Sequencing was carried out using CD4+ Th1 cells sorted from blood. The sample's cell subset or site label, in plain terms: CD4+CD25-CD294- T helper 1 cells. In nucleotide form, the sequence is TGTGCCACCAGAGGACTAGCGGGAGAACACATTCAGTACTTC. This yields the protein CATRGLAGEHIQYF.